Included here is one TCR beta chain sequence, with context. The germline V gene encodes CDR1 SGHDT and CDR2 YYEEEE. V gave up 2 bases and J gave up 5 bases; unmatched junction bases: 2. This CDR3 comprises 13 residues. This entry is derived from a study of early T cells in non-severe SARS-CoV-2 infection. TCRdb re-derived calls from the 5' RACE reads in MiXCR, one entry per CDR3 protein. The table lists 90,000 to 120,000 distinct CDR3 sequences, about an eighth of them singletons. V and J are TRBV5-6 and TRBJ2-5, with 8 nucleotides matching TRBD2. Sequences were obtained from whole blood. This receptor was taken from an adult who was a healthcare worker with PCR-confirmed SARS-CoV-2 infection or an uninfected control (not recorded which). In DNA form, the CDR3 reads TGTGCCAGCAGCTTAGCGGGAGCCGAGACCCAGTACTTC. It codes for CASSLAGAETQYF. Variable domain in full (rest from reference TRBV5-6 and TRBJ2-5): DAGVTQSPTHLIKTRGQQVTLRCSPKSGHDTVSWYQQALGQGPQFIFQYYEEEERQRGNFPDRFSGHQFPNYSSELNVNALLLGDSALYLCASSLAGAETQYFGPGTRLLVL.